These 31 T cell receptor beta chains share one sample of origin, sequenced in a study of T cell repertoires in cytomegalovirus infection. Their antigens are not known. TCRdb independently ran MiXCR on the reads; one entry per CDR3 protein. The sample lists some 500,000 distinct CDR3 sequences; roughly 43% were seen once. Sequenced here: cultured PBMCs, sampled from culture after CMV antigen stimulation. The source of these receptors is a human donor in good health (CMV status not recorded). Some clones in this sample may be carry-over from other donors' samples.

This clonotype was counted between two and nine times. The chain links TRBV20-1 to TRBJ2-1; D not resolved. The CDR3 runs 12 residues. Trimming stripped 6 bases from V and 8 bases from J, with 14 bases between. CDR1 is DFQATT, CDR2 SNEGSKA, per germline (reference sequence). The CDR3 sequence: CSAPDQRYEQFF. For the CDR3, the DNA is TGCAGTGCCCCGGACCAGAGGTATGAGCAGTTCTTC.

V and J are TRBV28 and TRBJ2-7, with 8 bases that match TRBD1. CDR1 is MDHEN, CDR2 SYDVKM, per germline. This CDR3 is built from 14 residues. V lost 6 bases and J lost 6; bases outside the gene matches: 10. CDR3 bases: TGTGCCAGCAGCCCCGGACAGGGAGTAAGCGAGCAGTACTTC. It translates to CASSPGQGVSEQYF.

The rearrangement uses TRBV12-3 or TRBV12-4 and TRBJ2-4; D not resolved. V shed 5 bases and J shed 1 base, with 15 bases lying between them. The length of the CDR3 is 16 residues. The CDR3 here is CASSPSVFRAKNIQYF. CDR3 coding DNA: TGTGCCAGCAGTCCGAGCGTGTTTAGGGCCAAAAACATTCAGTACTTC.

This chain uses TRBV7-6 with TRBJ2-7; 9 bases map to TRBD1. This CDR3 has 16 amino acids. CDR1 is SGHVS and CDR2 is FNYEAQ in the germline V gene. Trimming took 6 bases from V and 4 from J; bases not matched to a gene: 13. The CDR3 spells CASRSTGTGLEYEQYF. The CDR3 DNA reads TGTGCCAGCAGGTCTACCGGGACAGGGCTCGAATACGAGCAGTACTTC.

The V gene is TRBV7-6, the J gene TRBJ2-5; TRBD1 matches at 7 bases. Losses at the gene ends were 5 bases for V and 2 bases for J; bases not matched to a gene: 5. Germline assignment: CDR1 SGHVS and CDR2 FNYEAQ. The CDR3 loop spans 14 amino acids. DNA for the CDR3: TGTGCCAGCAGCAAAAACAGGGGTCAAGAGACCCAGTACTTC. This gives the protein CASSKNRGQETQYF.

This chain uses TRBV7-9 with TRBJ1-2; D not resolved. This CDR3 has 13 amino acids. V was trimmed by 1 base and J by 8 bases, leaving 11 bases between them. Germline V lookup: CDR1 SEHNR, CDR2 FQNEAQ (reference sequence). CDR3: CASSLGLRGGYTF. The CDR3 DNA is TGTGCCAGCAGCTTAGGACTAAGAGGCGGCTACACCTTC.

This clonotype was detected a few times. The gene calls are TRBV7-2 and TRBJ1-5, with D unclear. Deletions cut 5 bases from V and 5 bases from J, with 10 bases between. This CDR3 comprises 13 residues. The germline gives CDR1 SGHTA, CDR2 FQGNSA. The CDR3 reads CASSQTRDQPQHF. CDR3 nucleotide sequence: TGTGCCAGCAGCCAAACCCGGGATCAGCCCCAGCATTTT.

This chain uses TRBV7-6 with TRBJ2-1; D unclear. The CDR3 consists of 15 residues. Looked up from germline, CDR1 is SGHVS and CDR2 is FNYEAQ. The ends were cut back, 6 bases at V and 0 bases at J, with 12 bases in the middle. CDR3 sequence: CASRRTYSSYNEQFF. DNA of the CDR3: TGTGCCAGCAGGCGAACTTATAGCTCCTACAATGAGCAGTTCTTC.

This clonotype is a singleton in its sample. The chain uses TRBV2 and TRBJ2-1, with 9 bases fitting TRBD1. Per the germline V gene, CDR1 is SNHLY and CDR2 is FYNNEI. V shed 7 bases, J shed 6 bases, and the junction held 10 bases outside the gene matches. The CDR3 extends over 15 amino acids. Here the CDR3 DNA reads TGTGCCAGCAAAACCGGGACAGGGTTATTCAATGAGCAGTTCTTC. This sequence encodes CASKTGTGLFNEQFF.

The CDR3 region has the DNA TGTGCCAGCAGTTCGACGGTCGACAGGGGACTCTACGAGCAGTACTTC. Its protein is CASSSTVDRGLYEQYF. The chain carries TRBV12-3 or TRBV12-4 and TRBJ2-7, with 8 bases matching TRBD1. CDR3 length: 16 amino acids. V lost 4 bases and J lost 3; bases outside the gene matches: 11.

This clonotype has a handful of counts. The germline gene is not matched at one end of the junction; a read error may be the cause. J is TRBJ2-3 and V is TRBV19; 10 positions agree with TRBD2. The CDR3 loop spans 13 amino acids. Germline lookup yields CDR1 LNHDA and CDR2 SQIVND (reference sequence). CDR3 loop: CASSILRTSGTRF. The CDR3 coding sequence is TGTGCCAGTAGTATCCTCCGGACTAGCGGAACACGATTT. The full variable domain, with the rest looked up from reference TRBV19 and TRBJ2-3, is DGGITQSPKYLFRKEGQNVTLSCEQNLNHDAMYWYRQDPGQGLRLIYYSQIVNDFQKGDIAEGYSVSREKKESFPLTVTSAQKNPTAFYLCASSILRTSGTRFGPGTRLTVL.

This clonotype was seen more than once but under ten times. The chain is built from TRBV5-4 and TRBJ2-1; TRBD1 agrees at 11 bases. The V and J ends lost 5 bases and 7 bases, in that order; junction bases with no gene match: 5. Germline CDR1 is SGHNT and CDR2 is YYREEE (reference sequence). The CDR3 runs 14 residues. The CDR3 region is CASRRTGGKNEQFF. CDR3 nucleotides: TGTGCCAGCAGAAGGACAGGGGGCAAGAATGAGCAGTTCTTC.

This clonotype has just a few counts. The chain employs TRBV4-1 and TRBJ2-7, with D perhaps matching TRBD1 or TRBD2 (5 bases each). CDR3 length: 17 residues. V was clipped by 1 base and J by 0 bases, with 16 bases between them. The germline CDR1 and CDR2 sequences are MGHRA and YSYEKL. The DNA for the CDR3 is TGCGCCAGCAGCCAAGTCTGGGGCGGGCATAGCTCCTACGAGCAGTACTTC. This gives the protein CASSQVWGGHSSYEQYF.

This CDR3 reads CASSPREQPGANVLTF. DNA of the CDR3: TGCGCCAGCAGCCCAAGGGAACAGCCTGGGGCCAACGTCCTGACTTTC. The rearrangement joins TRBV4-3 to TRBJ2-6; D uncertain. The V gene's germline CDR1 is LGHNA and CDR2 YSLEER. V gave up 4 bases and J gave up 2 bases, with 12 bases separating them. This CDR3 is 16 amino acids long.

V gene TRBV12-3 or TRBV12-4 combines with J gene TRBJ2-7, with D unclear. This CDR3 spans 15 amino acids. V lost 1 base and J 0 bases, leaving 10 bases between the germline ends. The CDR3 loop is CASSLGVSNSYEQYF. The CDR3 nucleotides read TGTGCCAGCAGTTTAGGAGTGAGTAACTCCTACGAGCAGTACTTC.

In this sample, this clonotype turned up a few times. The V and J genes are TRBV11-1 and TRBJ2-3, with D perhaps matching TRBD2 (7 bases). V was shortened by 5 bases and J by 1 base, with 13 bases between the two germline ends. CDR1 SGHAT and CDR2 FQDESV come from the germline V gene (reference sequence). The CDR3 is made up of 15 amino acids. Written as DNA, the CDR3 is TGTGCCAGCAGCCCGAGCGGGACACGCACAGATACGCAGTATTTT. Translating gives CASSPSGTRTDTQYF.

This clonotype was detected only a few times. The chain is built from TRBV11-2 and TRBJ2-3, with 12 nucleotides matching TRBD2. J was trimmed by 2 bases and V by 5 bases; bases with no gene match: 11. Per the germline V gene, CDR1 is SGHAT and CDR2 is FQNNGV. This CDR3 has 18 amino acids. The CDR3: CASSQLVLAGGPTDTQYF. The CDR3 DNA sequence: TGTGCCAGCAGCCAGCTAGTACTAGCGGGGGGACCCACAGATACGCAGTATTTT. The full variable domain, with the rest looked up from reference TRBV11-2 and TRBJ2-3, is EAGVAQSPRYKIIEKRQSVAFWCNPISGHATLYWYQQILGQGPKLLIQFQNNGVVDDSQLPKDRFSAERLKGVDSTLKIQPAKLEDSAVYLCASSQLVLAGGPTDTQYFGPGTRLTVL.

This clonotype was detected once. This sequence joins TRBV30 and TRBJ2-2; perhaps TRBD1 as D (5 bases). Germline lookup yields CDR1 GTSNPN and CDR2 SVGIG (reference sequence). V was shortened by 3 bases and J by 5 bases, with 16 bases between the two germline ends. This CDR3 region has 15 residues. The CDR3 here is CAWREDKSFTGELFF. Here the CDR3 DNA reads TGTGCCTGGAGAGAGGACAAGTCGTTTACCGGGGAGCTGTTTTTT.

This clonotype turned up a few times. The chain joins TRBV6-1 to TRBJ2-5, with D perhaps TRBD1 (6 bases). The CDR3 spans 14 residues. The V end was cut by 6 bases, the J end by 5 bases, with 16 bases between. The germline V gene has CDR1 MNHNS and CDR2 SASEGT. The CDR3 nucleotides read TGTGCCAGCAGGGACCCAGGGGTAATGGAGACCCAGTACTTC. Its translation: CASRDPGVMETQYF.

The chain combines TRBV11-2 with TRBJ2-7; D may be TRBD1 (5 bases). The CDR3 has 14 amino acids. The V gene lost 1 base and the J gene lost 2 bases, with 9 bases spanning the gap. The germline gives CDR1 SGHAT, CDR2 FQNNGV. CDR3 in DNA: TGTGCCAGCAGCTTAGGCGACAGCGCCTACGAGCAGTACTTC. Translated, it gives CASSLGDSAYEQYF.

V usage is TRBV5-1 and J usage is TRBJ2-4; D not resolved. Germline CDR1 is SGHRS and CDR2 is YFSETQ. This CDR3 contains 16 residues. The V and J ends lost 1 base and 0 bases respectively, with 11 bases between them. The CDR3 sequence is CASSLYPPPAKNIQYF. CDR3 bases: TGCGCCAGCAGCTTGTACCCACCTCCAGCCAAAAACATTCAGTACTTC.

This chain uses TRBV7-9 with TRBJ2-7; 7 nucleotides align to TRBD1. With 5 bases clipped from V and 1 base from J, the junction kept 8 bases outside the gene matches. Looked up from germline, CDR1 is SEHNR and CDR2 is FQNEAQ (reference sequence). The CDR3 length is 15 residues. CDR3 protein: CASSPPTGRSYEQYF. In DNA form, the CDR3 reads TGTGCCAGCAGCCCGCCGACAGGGAGATCCTACGAGCAGTACTTC.

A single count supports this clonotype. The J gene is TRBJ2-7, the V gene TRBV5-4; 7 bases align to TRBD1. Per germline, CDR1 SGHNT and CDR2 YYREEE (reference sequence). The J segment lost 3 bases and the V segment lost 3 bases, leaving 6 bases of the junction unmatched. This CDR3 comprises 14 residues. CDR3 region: CASSSGTDFYEQYF. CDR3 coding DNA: TGTGCCAGCAGCTCCGGGACAGACTTCTACGAGCAGTACTTC.

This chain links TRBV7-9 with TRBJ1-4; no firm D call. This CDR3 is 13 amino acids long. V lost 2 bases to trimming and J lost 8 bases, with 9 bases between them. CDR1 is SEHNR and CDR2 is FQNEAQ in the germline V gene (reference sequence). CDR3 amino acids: CASSLRQREKLFF. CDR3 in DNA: TGTGCCAGCAGCTTACGGCAAAGGGAAAAACTGTTTTTT.

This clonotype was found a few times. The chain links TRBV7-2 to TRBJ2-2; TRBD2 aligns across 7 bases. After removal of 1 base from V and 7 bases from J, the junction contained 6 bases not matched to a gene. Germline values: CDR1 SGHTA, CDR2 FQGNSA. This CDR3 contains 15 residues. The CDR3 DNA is TGTGCCAGCAGCTTAGTCTTGGGAGGGAGCGGGGAGCTGTTTTTT. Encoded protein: CASSLVLGGSGELFF.

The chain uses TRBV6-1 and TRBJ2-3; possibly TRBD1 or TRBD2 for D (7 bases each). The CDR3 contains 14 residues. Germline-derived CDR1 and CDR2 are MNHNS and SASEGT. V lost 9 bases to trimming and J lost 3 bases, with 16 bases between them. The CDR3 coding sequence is TGTGCCAGGCTTAGGCAGGGGGGGACAGATACGCAGTATTTT. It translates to CARLRQGGTDTQYF.

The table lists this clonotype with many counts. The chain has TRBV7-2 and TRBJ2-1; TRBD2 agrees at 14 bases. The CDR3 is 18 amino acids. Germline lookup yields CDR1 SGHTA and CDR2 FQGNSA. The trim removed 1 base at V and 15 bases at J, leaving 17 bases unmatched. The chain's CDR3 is CASSLVTGLAGGTVSPFF. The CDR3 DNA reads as TGTGCCAGCAGCTTAGTGACCGGACTAGCGGGAGGCACGGTTTCGCCGTTCTTC.

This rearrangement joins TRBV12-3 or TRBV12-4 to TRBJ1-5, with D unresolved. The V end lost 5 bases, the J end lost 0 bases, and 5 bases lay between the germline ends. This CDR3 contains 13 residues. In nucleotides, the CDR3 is TGTGCCAGCAGTAAGAATAGCAATCAGCCCCAGCATTTT. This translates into CASSKNSNQPQHF.

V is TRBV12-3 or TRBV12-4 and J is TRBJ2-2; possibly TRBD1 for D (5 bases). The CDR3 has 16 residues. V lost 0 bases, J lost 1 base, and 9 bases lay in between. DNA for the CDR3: TGTGCCAGCAGTTTAGCTAGGGGCGGGAACACCGGGGAGCTGTTTTTT. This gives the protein CASSLARGGNTGELFF.

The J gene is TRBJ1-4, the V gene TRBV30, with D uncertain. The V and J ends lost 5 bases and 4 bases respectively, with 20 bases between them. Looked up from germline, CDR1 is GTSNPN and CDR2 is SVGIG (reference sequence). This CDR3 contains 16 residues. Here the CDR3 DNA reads TGTGCCTGGGGGTCTAACCGGGCCATAAATAATGAAAAACTGTTTTTT. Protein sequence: CAWGSNRAINNEKLFF.

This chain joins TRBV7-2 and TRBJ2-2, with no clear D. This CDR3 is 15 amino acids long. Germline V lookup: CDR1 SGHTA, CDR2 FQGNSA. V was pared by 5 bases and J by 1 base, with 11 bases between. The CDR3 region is CASSPKGWNTGELFF. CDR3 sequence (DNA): TGTGCCAGCAGCCCGAAAGGGTGGAACACCGGGGAGCTGTTTTTT. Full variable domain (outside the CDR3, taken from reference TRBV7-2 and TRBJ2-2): GAGVSQSPSNKVTEKGKDVELRCDPISGHTALYWYRQSLGQGLEFLIYFQGNSAPDKSGLPSDRFSAERTGGSVSTLTIQRTQQEDSAVYLCASSPKGWNTGELFFGEGSRLTVL.